This section outlines one T cell receptor (beta chain) sequence together with its context. Trimming cost V 3 bases and J 0 bases, with 8 bases left between them. The CDR3 has 14 amino acids. In germline, CDR1 is SNHLY, CDR2 FYNNEI. Clones were sequenced by immunoSEQ multiplex PCR, and TCRdb holds only the in-frame ones, with some missing. In the table there are 150,000 to 200,000 clones, 72% of which are singletons. The sample comes from a study of cytotoxic CD8 clonotypes in ibrutinib-treated CLL. This TCR was sampled from a human donor with chronic lymphocytic leukemia. This chain joins TRBV2 and TRBJ1-1; D call uncertain. The sample consisted of PBMCs, taken after 24 months of ibrutinib treatment. CDR3 in DNA: TGTGCCAGCAGTGATGGGATTGTGAACACTGAAGCTTTCTTT. It specifies CASSDGIVNTEAFF.